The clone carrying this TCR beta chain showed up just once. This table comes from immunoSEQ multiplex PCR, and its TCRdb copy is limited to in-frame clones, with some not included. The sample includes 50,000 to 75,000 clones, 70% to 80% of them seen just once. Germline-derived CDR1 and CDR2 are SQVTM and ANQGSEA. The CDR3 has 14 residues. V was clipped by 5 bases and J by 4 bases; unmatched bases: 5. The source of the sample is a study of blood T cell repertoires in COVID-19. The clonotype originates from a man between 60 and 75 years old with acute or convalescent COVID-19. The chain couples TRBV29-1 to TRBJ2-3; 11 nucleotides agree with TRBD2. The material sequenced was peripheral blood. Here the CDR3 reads CSVRTSGRPDTQYF. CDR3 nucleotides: TGCAGCGTTAGGACTAGCGGGCGGCCAGATACGCAGTATTTT.